A single sample is the source of the 11 T cell receptor beta chains below, sequenced in a study of CD8 T cells in Susac syndrome. Random-hexamer reverse transcription was applied to about 0.5 to 1 ug RNA. TCRdb fed the immunoSEQ multiplex PCR reads into MiXCR, producing one record per CDR3 protein. Of tens of thousands of distinct CDR3 sequences in the sample, 94% were seen once. Sequenced: CD8+ T cells from PBMCs. Source of these receptors: a human donor in good health.

This clonotype has just a few counts. The chain carries TRBV7-2 and TRBJ2-1; 7 nucleotides align to TRBD1. With V trimmed by 0 bases and J by 10 bases, 9 bases remained unmatched. The CDR3 is 15 residues long. Germline loops: CDR1 SGHTA, CDR2 FQGNSA. CDR3: CASSLAQTGAREQFF. CDR3 DNA: TGTGCCAGCAGCTTAGCGCAAACAGGGGCTCGCGAGCAGTTCTTC.

The chain recombines TRBV27 with TRBJ2-7, with 10 nucleotides matching TRBD1. J gave up 5 bases and V 6 bases, and 10 bases lay outside the gene matches. Germline CDR1 reads MNHEY; CDR2 reads SMNVEV (reference sequence). This CDR3 has 15 amino acids. The CDR3 DNA follows: TGTGCCAGCAGAACCCCGGGGACAGGGGTCGACGAGCAGTACTTC. Its translation is CASRTPGTGVDEQYF.

The CDR3 DNA sequence: TGTGCCAGCAGCTTTCCCTTAAGCACTGAAGCTTTCTTT. It specifies CASSFPLSTEAFF. J is TRBJ1-1 and V is TRBV7-9; D unclear. V lost 3 bases, J lost 4 bases, and 9 bases lay in between. CDR3 length: 13 residues. Germline V gene data show CDR1 as SEHNR and CDR2 as FQNEAQ (reference sequence). The whole variable domain, remainder taken from reference TRBV7-9 and TRBJ1-1, is DTGVSQNPRHKITKRGQNVTFRCDPISEHNRLYWYRQTLGQGPEFLTYFQNEAQLEKSRLLSDRFSAERPKGSFSTLEIQRTEQGDSAMYLCASSFPLSTEAFFGQGTRLTVV.

In this sample, this clonotype turned up once. The V gene is TRBV27, the J gene TRBJ2-7, with 9 bases identical to TRBD1. CDR3 length: 13 residues. J lost 5 bases, V lost 5 bases, and 4 bases had no gene match. Germline lookup yields CDR1 MNHEY and CDR2 SMNVEV (reference sequence). The CDR3 here is CASSAWTGDEQYV. CDR3 in DNA: TGTGCCAGCAGTGCCTGGACAGGGGACGAGCAGTACGTC.

The V gene is TRBV9, the J gene TRBJ2-6; D assignment may be TRBD1 or TRBD2 (6 bases each). V was clipped by 7 bases and J by 0 bases, with 14 bases between them. Per germline, CDR1 SGDLS and CDR2 YYNGEE. The CDR3 is made up of 16 amino acids. This CDR3 reads CASEGGGGSGANVLTF. The CDR3 DNA reads as TGTGCCAGCGAGGGGGGCGGTGGCTCTGGGGCCAACGTCCTGACTTTC.

In its sample, this clonotype was seen once. V gene TRBV7-8 combines with J gene TRBJ1-1; TRBD1 matches 8 bases. The CDR3 contains 14 residues. V was pared by 0 bases and J by 5 bases, with 2 bases of the junction left unmatched. Germline-derived CDR1 and CDR2 are SGHVS and FQNEAQ. The CDR3 nucleotides are TGTGCCAGCAGCTTAGCCAGGGGGCGTACTGAAGCTTTCTTT. This encodes CASSLARGRTEAFF.

The rearrangement links TRBV27 to TRBJ2-1; the D gene is possibly TRBD1 (6 bases). The CDR3 has 15 residues. The V and J ends lost 6 bases and 0 bases respectively, with 12 bases between them. The V gene's germline CDR1 is MNHEY and CDR2 SMNVEV (reference sequence). The CDR3 sequence: CASRRDTGSYNEQFF. In DNA, the CDR3 is TGTGCCAGCAGACGGGACACCGGCTCCTACAATGAGCAGTTCTTC.

The genes are TRBV12-3 or TRBV12-4 and TRBJ2-5; D ambiguous. Trimming cost V 3 bases and J 5 bases, with 7 bases left between them. The CDR3 contains 12 residues. CDR3 nucleotides: TGTGCCAGCAGTTTTGGGTGGGAGACCCAGTACTTC. It encodes CASSFGWETQYF.

This chain links TRBV2 with TRBJ2-5; TRBD2 might be the D (5 bases). V was shortened by 4 bases and J by 5 bases, with 11 bases between the two germline ends. Germline V gene lookup returns CDR1 SNHLY and CDR2 FYNNEI. This CDR3 has 13 residues. CDR3 amino acids: CASSGGGRETQYF. The DNA for the CDR3 is TGTGCCAGCAGTGGAGGAGGTCGGGAGACCCAGTACTTC.

This chain joins TRBV7-9 and TRBJ1-6, with D unresolved. With 5 bases removed from V and 0 bases from J, the gap between germline ends came to 11 bases. CDR1 is SEHNR and CDR2 is FQNEAQ in the germline V gene (reference sequence). CDR3 length: 16 amino acids. The CDR3 protein is CASSRTASSYNSPLHF. CDR3 nucleotides: TGTGCCAGCAGCCGGACGGCTAGCTCCTATAATTCACCCCTCCACTTT.

This clonotype was counted a few times. This chain connects TRBV11-2 to TRBJ2-4, with a possible D match to TRBD2 (6 bases). Trimming cost V 5 bases and J 0 bases, with 14 bases left between them. Germline V gene lookup returns CDR1 SGHAT and CDR2 FQNNGV. The CDR3 length is 16 residues. CDR3 in DNA: TGTGCCAGCAGCGGGGAGGAGGCACTAGCCAAAAACATTCAGTACTTC. It encodes CASSGEEALAKNIQYF.